This paragraph reports one T cell receptor (beta chain). As yet, its antigen is unknown. The data are from a study of identifying expanded T cells in peripheral blood. Findings and limits, study-wide: Variance in clone template counts between roughly 2-week samples significantly increased with total template count across all healthy donors. Differentially abundant clones: roughly 1.3 between replicates, around 17 at 2 to 3 weeks, roughly 18 at four.

The germline V and J ends were trimmed by 4 bases and 0 bases, with 7 bases remaining between them. Germline V lookup: CDR1 PRHDT, CDR2 FYEKMQ (reference sequence). The CDR3 spans 13 residues. TCRdb's copy holds only in-frame clones and misses some; the assay was immunoSEQ multiplex PCR. The data contain approximately 79,000 clones, 90% of them singletons. Collection occurred without any documented infections or immune events in donors. Sequenced material: blood. This chain links TRBV13 with TRBJ2-7, with D possibly matching TRBD2 (5 bases). The TCR sequence derives from a person between 18 and 75 years old in good health. DNA for the CDR3: TGTGCCAGCAGCTCCCGGGGCTCCTACGAGCAGTACTTC. As protein: CASSSRGSYEQYF.